The source of this T cell receptor (beta chain) is a study of vaccination and CD4 T cells after COVID-19. The CDR3 is made up of 13 amino acids. V dropped 5 bases and J dropped 4 bases, with 13 bases sitting between them. The germline V gene encodes CDR1 SQVTM and CDR2 ANQGSEA. At the Johns Hopkins FTIC core, DNA taken from cultured CD4+ T cells was sequenced by way of the Oncomine TCR Beta short-read assay. Each CDR3 protein is one row after TCRdb ran MiXCR on the PCR reads. This sample has around 13,000 distinct CDR3 sequences, with roughly 41% found just once. Treatment given: roughly 10-day PBMC culture with coronavirus spike peptide pools or control peptides (ViraFEST assay). ViraFEST enlarged antigen-specific T cell populations with peptide pools and afterwards sequenced TCRs. This clonotype is labeled as large. Its antigen remains unknown.

This receptor was taken from a human donor who had recovered from COVID-19. The genes are TRBV29-1 and TRBJ2-3, with D perhaps being TRBD1 or TRBD2 (7 bases each). The sample consisted of CD4+ T cells from blood, cultured in vitro, taken before SARS-CoV-2 vaccination. CDR3 amino acids: CSVQQGGADTQYF. CDR3 sequence (DNA): TGCAGCGTTCAGCAGGGGGGGGCAGATACGCAGTATTTT.